The sequence of this T cell receptor beta chain was determined in a study of T cells after yellow fever vaccination. At the level of the study: Libraries from low-cell-number fractions were prepared with the SMART-Seq v4 Ultra Low Input RNA kit. Study results and caveats: From the bulk population, abundant clonotypes could contaminate and appear within FACS-sorted repertoires. A weaker but faster secondary response was observed, peaking on day 5 versus 15.

Germline V CDR1 and CDR2: SGHRS, YFSETQ. V lost 0 bases to trimming and J lost 6 bases, with 7 bases between them. The CDR3 runs 12 residues. TCRdb re-analysed the 5' RACE reads in MiXCR, keeping a single row per CDR3 protein. The data show approximately 550,000 distinct CDR3 sequences, with 19% seen just once and 14% held by the top ten. This clonotype was counted between two and nine times. No antigen is known for it. Specimen: PBMCs, collected 15 days after the yellow fever booster vaccination. The chain employs TRBV5-1 and TRBJ2-7, with TRBD1 as a possible D gene (5 bases). This TCR came from a man between 25 and 39 years old who received the YFV17D yellow fever vaccine. The CDR3 DNA follows: TGCGCCAGCAGCTTGGCAGGGATCGAGCAGTACTTC. Amino acids: CASSLAGIEQYF.